The 32 T cell receptor beta chains below come from one sample, sequenced in a study of post-analysis software for immune sequencing data. Unique molecular identifiers had been added to the TCR beta cDNA libraries. TCRdb reanalysed the PCR reads using MiXCR and keeps one entry per CDR3 protein. Here the sample spans around 440,000 distinct CDR3 sequences, under 55% being singletons. The study, taken as a whole, reports: Controls had lower frequencies than patients of 4 or 5 TRBV segments, which included TRBV5-6, TRBV5-1 and TRBV20-1.

These receptors are not linked to any known antigen. The material sequenced was blood. The receptors were sampled from a girl under 18 with multiple sclerosis.

This clonotype was seen at least ten times. This chain uses TRBV6-6 with TRBJ2-7; possible D gene TRBD1, 5 bases. CDR1 and CDR2 from the germline V gene are MNHNY and SVGAGI (reference sequence). The CDR3 is 15 amino acids. The V end lost 4 bases, the J end lost 2 bases, and 15 bases lay between the germline ends. The CDR3 loop reads CASSFQDSFTYEQYF. In nucleotides, the CDR3 is TGTGCCAGCAGTTTCCAAGACAGTTTTACCTACGAGCAGTACTTC.

The rearrangement joins TRBV4-1 to TRBJ2-7; 7 bases map to TRBD1. The germline V gene has CDR1 MGHRA and CDR2 YSYEKL. This CDR3 spans 14 amino acids. Trimming took 1 base from V and 3 from J; bases not matched to a gene: 3. CDR3 loop: CASSQGAGGYEQYF. The CDR3 bases are TGCGCCAGCAGCCAAGGGGCAGGGGGCTACGAGCAGTACTTC.

This clonotype was counted a few times. J is TRBJ2-2 and V is TRBV29-1; D is undetermined. This CDR3 has 12 amino acids. Germline V gene sequence: CDR1 SQVTM, CDR2 ANQGSEA. V shed 4 bases and J shed 8 bases, with 11 bases lying between them. The CDR3 region has the DNA TGCAGCGTTGGAGGCACTCCAGGGGAGCTGTTTTTT. Protein sequence: CSVGGTPGELFF.

V gene TRBV12-3 or TRBV12-4 combines with J gene TRBJ2-5; TRBD2 is a possible D gene (6 bases). Trimming pared 9 bases from V and 13 bases from J, leaving 24 bases between. This CDR3 has 13 amino acids. Written as DNA, the CDR3 is TGTGCCAGTAGGAAGAATACGGGGGAGGATCCGTACTTC. Encoded protein: CASRKNTGEDPYF.

The table lists this clonotype with a few counts. The chain is built from TRBV5-1 and TRBJ2-3, with TRBD2 matching 10 bases. The germline V gene encodes CDR1 SGHRS and CDR2 YFSETQ. CDR3 size: 16 residues. The junction had 9 bases not matched to a gene; V was cut back by 4 bases and J by 4 bases. This CDR3 is CASSPGSSGSPDTQYF. The CDR3 nucleotides read TGCGCCAGCAGCCCCGGGTCTAGCGGGAGTCCAGATACGCAGTATTTT.

This clonotype has more than one count but fewer than ten. The chain couples TRBV20-1 to TRBJ2-1; TRBD2 is a possible D gene (5 bases). The germline CDR1 and CDR2 sequences are DFQATT and SNEGSKA (reference sequence). Trimming took 6 bases from V and 5 from J, leaving 11 bases between them. This CDR3 spans 12 amino acids. CDR3 sequence reads: CSAGVGNNEQFF. Here the CDR3 DNA reads TGCAGTGCAGGCGTCGGGAACAATGAGCAGTTCTTC.

This clonotype was seen a few times. CDR3 bases: TGTGCCAGCAGCTTAGACGGCGTAGTGAGGAATGAGCAGTTCTTC. It specifies CASSLDGVVRNEQFF. The genes are TRBV7-6 and TRBJ2-1; D gene ambiguous. This CDR3 region has 15 residues. The germline V and J ends were trimmed by 1 base and 7 bases, with 14 bases remaining between them. Germline V gene data show CDR1 as SGHVS and CDR2 as FNYEAQ.

The chain recombines TRBV20-1 with TRBJ2-3, with TRBD2 identical over 12 bases. The germline CDR1 and CDR2 sequences are DFQATT and SNEGSKA (reference sequence). The CDR3 extends over 17 amino acids. V gave up 5 bases and J gave up 0 bases; unmatched junction bases: 9. In nucleotides, the CDR3 is TGCAGTGCTCCTCTTACTAGCGGGAGGCTTAGCACAGATACGCAGTATTTT. Amino acid sequence: CSAPLTSGRLSTDTQYF.

The chain carries TRBV13 and TRBJ2-2; no reliable D call. CDR3 length: 13 amino acids. Germline V lookup: CDR1 PRHDT, CDR2 FYEKMQ (reference sequence). Between the trimmed V and J ends, which lost 5 bases and 1 base, there was a span of 5 bases. CDR3 in amino acids: CASSPQNTGELFF. DNA for the CDR3: TGTGCCAGCAGCCCTCAGAACACCGGGGAGCTGTTTTTT.

This clonotype was detected only a few times. The chain recombines TRBV20-1 with TRBJ1-2; D is unresolved. Germline CDR1 reads DFQATT; CDR2 reads SNEGSKA (reference sequence). CDR3 length equals 13 residues. V lost 0 bases to trimming and J lost 4 bases, with 9 bases between them. CDR3: CSARDRDAYGYTF. CDR3 bases: TGCAGTGCTAGAGACCGGGATGCCTATGGCTACACCTTC.

This clonotype has more than one count but fewer than ten. The chain uses TRBV10-2 and TRBJ2-1; 9 nucleotides line up with TRBD2. This CDR3 contains 16 residues. V was clipped by 3 bases and J by 7 bases; unmatched bases: 10. Germline V gives CDR1 WSHSY, CDR2 SAAADI. In DNA, the CDR3 is TGCGCCAGCAGTGACTTGTGGCGGGAGGGCCGTAATGAGCAGTTCTTC. This codes for CASSDLWREGRNEQFF.

The CDR3 here is CASSLVPSGGETQYF. The DNA for the CDR3 is TGCGCCAGCAGCTTGGTTCCCTCGGGGGGAGAGACCCAGTACTTC. The chain carries TRBV5-1 and TRBJ2-5, with 7 bases matching TRBD2. The CDR3 has 15 amino acids. Losses at the gene ends were 0 bases for V and 4 bases for J; bases not matched to a gene: 6. Germline CDR1 and CDR2: SGHRS and YFSETQ.

This clonotype was seen a handful of times. The chain uses TRBV28 and TRBJ2-4; D tentatively reads TRBD1 or TRBD2 (5 bases each). The tail of the sequence fits TRBJ2-7 better, so the J call may be wrong. The length of the CDR3 is 13 residues. CDR1 MDHEN and CDR2 SYDVKM come from the germline V gene. The CDR3 DNA is TGTGCCAGCAGTTTGGATGGGGGCTACGAGCAGTACTTC. It codes for CASSLDGGYEQYF.

The chain couples TRBV3-1 to TRBJ2-5; the D call may be TRBD1 or TRBD2 (5 bases each). CDR3 length: 17 residues. Per germline, CDR1 LGHDT and CDR2 YNNKEL (reference sequence). Trimming took 1 base from V and 1 from J, leaving 16 bases between them. This chain's CDR3 is CASSQAAGVGLQETQYF. The CDR3 DNA sequence: TGTGCCAGCAGCCAAGCGGCGGGTGTGGGGCTCCAAGAGACCCAGTACTTC.

This clonotype has more than one count but fewer than ten. The V call is TRBV5-1, the J call TRBJ2-6; 8 bases match TRBD1. The CDR3 loop spans 20 amino acids. Trimming cost V 3 bases and J 0 bases; bases outside gene matches: 14. The V gene's germline CDR1 is SGHRS and CDR2 YFSETQ. The DNA of the CDR3 is TGCGCCAGCAGCTGGCCTTCCTCGGACAGGGCACGCTCTGGGGCCAACGTCCTGACTTTC. This translates into CASSWPSSDRARSGANVLTF. The full variable domain, its missing parts supplied by reference TRBV5-1 and TRBJ2-6, is KAGVTQTPRYLIKTRGQQVTLSCSPISGHRSVSWYQQTPGQGLQFLFEYFSETQRNKGNFPGRFSGRQFSNSRSEMNVSTLELGDSALYLCASSWPSSDRARSGANVLTFGAGSRLTVL.

This clonotype was found a few times. The gene calls are TRBV29-1 and TRBJ1-2, with a weak D call TRBD1 (5 bases). Germline lookup yields CDR1 SQVTM and CDR2 ANQGSEA. The V gene lost 7 bases and the J gene lost 3 bases, with 12 bases spanning the gap. This CDR3 spans 12 amino acids. CDR3 amino acids: CSAWGGYYGYTF. The DNA for the CDR3 is TGCAGCGCTTGGGGCGGCTACTATGGCTACACCTTC.

This chain links TRBV7-2 with TRBJ1-5; 7 positions match TRBD1. V was pared by 5 bases and J by 3 bases, with 7 bases of the junction left unmatched. CDR3 length: 15 amino acids. Germline CDR1 is SGHTA and CDR2 is FQGNSA. CDR3 sequence: CASSRQGMDNQPQHF. The DNA for the CDR3 is TGTGCCAGCAGCCGACAGGGAATGGACAATCAGCCCCAGCATTTT.

The chain joins TRBV11-3 to TRBJ2-5; no clear D gene. The DNA end lines up better with TRBJ2-7; the J call may be wrong. In germline, CDR1 is SGHNT, CDR2 YENEEA. This CDR3 spans 13 amino acids. As DNA, the CDR3 is TGTGCCAGCAGCTTAGGGGTCCAGTACGAGCAGTACTTC. It encodes CASSLGVQYEQYF.

This clonotype was observed a single time. The junction does not match germline at one end; this may be a read error. The rearrangement joins TRBV28 to TRBJ1-2, with TRBD1 matching over 10 bases. The CDR3 covers 14 residues. Germline lookup yields CDR1 MDHEN and CDR2 SYDVKM. As DNA, the CDR3 is TGTGCCGGACAGACAGGGGGCGCGAACTATGGCCACACCTTC. Its protein is CAGQTGGANYGHTF.

This clonotype came up many times. CDR3 loop: CASSLKVREAMSSYEQYF. The CDR3 bases are TGTGCCAGCAGTTTAAAGGTCCGCGAGGCTATGAGCTCCTACGAGCAGTACTTC. The chain carries TRBV12-3 or TRBV12-4 and TRBJ2-7, with D unresolved. V was pared by 2 bases and J by 0 bases, with 20 bases between. The CDR3 runs 18 residues.

The chain joins TRBV5-1 to TRBJ2-2; perhaps TRBD1 as D (6 bases). Germline V lookup: CDR1 SGHRS, CDR2 YFSETQ. CDR3 size: 14 residues. V was clipped by 1 base and J by 4 bases, with 8 bases between them. In nucleotides, the CDR3 is TGCGCCAGCAGCTTGTCAGGGGTCACCGGGGAGCTGTTTTTT. As protein: CASSLSGVTGELFF.

The V gene is TRBV20-1, the J gene TRBJ2-5; the match to TRBD1 covers 8 bases. Germline trimming cut 6 bases from V and 13 bases from J; bases unmatched to any gene: 19. The length of the CDR3 is 14 residues. Germline loops: CDR1 DFQATT, CDR2 SNEGSKA (reference sequence). The CDR3 sequence is CSAPRTGSFYESYF. As DNA, the CDR3 is TGCAGTGCCCCTAGGACAGGGTCGTTTTACGAGTCGTACTTC.

This chain uses TRBV6-6 with TRBJ2-3; D tentatively reads TRBD1 or TRBD2 (5 bases each). Per the germline V gene, CDR1 is MNHNY and CDR2 is SVGAGI (reference sequence). V was clipped by 6 bases and J by 2 bases, with 21 bases between them. The CDR3 is 17 amino acids. The CDR3 coding sequence is TGTGCCAGCAGCCACCGACCGGGACGCAGGGACACAGATACGCAGTATTTT. Amino acid sequence: CASSHRPGRRDTDTQYF.

This clonotype was found a few times. V and J are TRBV11-2 and TRBJ2-5; TRBD1 matches at 7 bases. The DNA end is a closer match to TRBJ2-7, so the J assignment may be wrong. Germline V CDR1 and CDR2: SGHAT, FQNNGV. This CDR3 region has 17 residues. CDR3 DNA sequence: TGTGCCAGCAGCTTAGTTTGGTACGGGACAGAAGGATACGAGCAGTACTTC. Residues: CASSLVWYGTEGYEQYF.

This clonotype appeared a few times. The chain combines TRBV20-1 with TRBJ1-1; D is undetermined. Per the germline V gene, CDR1 is DFQATT and CDR2 is SNEGSKA (reference sequence). The V gene lost 1 base and the J gene lost 1 base, with 13 bases spanning the gap. The CDR3 sequence is 15 residues long. The CDR3 DNA follows: TGCAGTGCTAGAGGCGAGCGGGTCGGGAACACTGAAGCTTTCTTT. This codes for CSARGERVGNTEAFF.

V usage is TRBV7-9 and J usage is TRBJ1-1; TRBD1 is a possible D gene (6 bases). This CDR3 contains 17 residues. V dropped 0 bases and J dropped 3 bases, with 17 bases sitting between them. Germline V gene lookup returns CDR1 SEHNR and CDR2 FQNEAQ (reference sequence). The CDR3, as DNA: TGTGCCAGCAGCTTAGCCCGAGGGGGGGGAGTGCACACTGAAGCTTTCTTT. Its protein product is CASSLARGGGVHTEAFF. Combining the CDR3 with reference TRBV7-9 and TRBJ1-1 gives the whole variable domain DTGVSQNPRHKITKRGQNVTFRCDPISEHNRLYWYRQTLGQGPEFLTYFQNEAQLEKSRLLSDRFSAERPKGSFSTLEIQRTEQGDSAMYLCASSLARGGGVHTEAFFGQGTRLTVV.

V is TRBV12-3 or TRBV12-4 and J is TRBJ2-1; a weak D match, TRBD2 (5 bases). V was shortened by 3 bases and J by 6 bases, with 12 bases between the two germline ends. The CDR3 is made up of 14 amino acids. CDR3 nucleotides: TGTGCCAGCAGTTTTTCCTCGGGATCCAATGAGCAGTTCTTC. It is translated as CASSFSSGSNEQFF.

The V gene is TRBV20-1, the J gene TRBJ2-4, with a weak D call TRBD1 (7 bases). Trimming left V 5 bases short and J 5 bases short, with 19 bases between. This CDR3 has 15 amino acids. Germline CDR1 is DFQATT and CDR2 is SNEGSKA (reference sequence). CDR3 coding DNA: TGCAGTGCTCTCCCGACAGGGAGGTGGGAAAACATTCAGTACTTC. This sequence encodes CSALPTGRWENIQYF.

Notes on this clonotype: One junction end disagrees with the germline gene, perhaps due to a read error. V is TRBV9 and J is TRBJ2-6, with TRBD1 as a possible D gene (6 bases). This CDR3 comprises 16 residues. Looked up from germline, CDR1 is SGDLS and CDR2 is YYNGEE. The CDR3 loop reads CAGSNSEGAGANVLTF. CDR3 DNA sequence: TGTGCCGGCAGCAATAGCGAGGGGGCTGGGGCCAACGTCCTGACTTTC.

This chain joins TRBV25-1 and TRBJ2-1, with 8 nucleotides matching TRBD2. The V segment lost 1 base and the J segment 2 bases; nucleotides outside the gene matches: 4. The CDR3 is 16 residues long. Germline CDR1 MGHDK, CDR2 SYGVNS. CDR3 in amino acids: CASSEWEREPYNEQFF. Here the CDR3 DNA reads TGTGCCAGCAGTGAATGGGAGCGGGAGCCCTACAATGAGCAGTTCTTC.

Turning to this clonotype: The junction departs from the called germline gene at one end, perhaps through a read error. This rearrangement joins TRBV12-3 or TRBV12-4 to TRBJ2-1, with D possibly TRBD2 on 6 matching bases. The CDR3 runs 16 residues. In nucleotides, the CDR3 is TGTGCCCGCAGTTGGGACTTTTCTGATGTCTACAATGAGCAGTTCTTC. Its protein product is CARSWDFSDVYNEQFF.

CDR3 DNA sequence: TGCAGCGTTGAAGGTCTGGCCACAGGGGGGACCCAGTACTTC. It translates to CSVEGLATGGTQYF. The V call is TRBV29-1, the J call TRBJ2-5; TRBD1 matches at 8 bases. The ends lost 1 base at V and 7 bases at J; junction bases unmatched: 8. The CDR3 runs to 14 residues. Germline assignment: CDR1 SQVTM and CDR2 ANQGSEA.